What follows are 32 T cell receptor beta chains derived from one specimen sequenced in a study of cytomegalovirus exposure and HLA in healthy donors. PCR involved 60 Vbeta and 13 Jbeta primers. Produced via immunoSEQ multiplex PCR; TCRdb's table is partial and in-frame only. Of some 70,000 clones listed, roughly 86% are singletons. The sample taken for sequencing was PBMCs. These receptor sequences come from a young man in good health and CMV-seronegative.

The chain joins TRBV29-1 to TRBJ1-5, with D possibly being TRBD1 (6 bases). CDR1 is SQVTM, CDR2 ANQGSEA, per germline. Trimming took off 5 bases at V and 7 bases at J, with 15 bases between the two ends. The CDR3 contains 13 residues. The CDR3 nucleotides are TGCAGCGTTAAATACAGGGTGGACCAGCCCCAGCATTTT. Protein sequence: CSVKYRVDQPQHF.

The chain uses TRBV18 and TRBJ2-5, with 7 bases fitting TRBD2. Germline V gene lookup returns CDR1 KGHSH and CDR2 LQKENI. Trimming at V came to 8 bases and at J to 2 bases, leaving 5 bases not matched to a gene. This CDR3 comprises 13 residues. This CDR3 reads CASKRDSQETQYF. In DNA form, the CDR3 reads TGTGCCAGCAAGCGGGACTCACAAGAGACCCAGTACTTC.

The chain couples TRBV7-9 to TRBJ2-7, with TRBD1 identical over 11 bases. V shed 3 bases, J shed 6 bases, and the junction held 7 bases outside the gene matches. Germline CDR1 SEHNR, CDR2 FQNEAQ (reference sequence). The CDR3 sequence is 15 residues long. DNA of the CDR3: TGTGCCAGCAGCTTTCCGGGACAGGGGGGCCTCGAGCAGTACTTC. Amino acid sequence: CASSFPGQGGLEQYF.

The V and J genes are TRBV4-3 and TRBJ2-3, with 10 bases lining up with TRBD2. The trim removed 4 bases at V and 0 bases at J, leaving 4 bases unmatched. The CDR3 length is 16 residues. Germline V CDR1 and CDR2: LGHNA, YSLEER. For the CDR3, the DNA is TGCGCCAGCAGCCTATTGACTAGCGGGAGCACAGATACGCAGTATTTT. It encodes CASSLLTSGSTDTQYF.

The chain recombines TRBV25-1 with TRBJ2-7, with D possibly being TRBD1 (6 bases). V lost 5 bases and J lost 2, with 13 bases in between. Germline CDR1 and CDR2: MGHDK and SYGVNS. CDR3 length: 14 residues. CDR3 sequence (DNA): TGTGCCAGCAGTCCAGGGACACTAACCTACGAGCAGTACTTC. This encodes CASSPGTLTYEQYF.

The genes are TRBV18 and TRBJ1-4, with 7 positions matching TRBD1. CDR1 is KGHSH, CDR2 LQKENI, per germline. CDR3 length equals 14 residues. V was pared by 8 bases and J by 5 bases, with 8 bases of the junction left unmatched. CDR3 coding DNA: TGTGCCAGCCGTACCGGCAGGGGGAATGAAAAACTGTTTTTT. Protein sequence: CASRTGRGNEKLFF.

This clone appeared a single time. V and J are TRBV27 and TRBJ1-5; D is unresolved. This CDR3 has 15 amino acids. Germline V CDR1 and CDR2: MNHEY, SMNVEV (reference sequence). The ends were cut back, 1 base at V and 0 bases at J, with 7 bases in the middle. CDR3 bases: TGTGCCAGCAGTTTATGGGGAGGTAGCAATCAGCCCCAGCATTTT. This codes for CASSLWGGSNQPQHF.

The chain is built from TRBV28 and TRBJ2-1, with 8 bases fitting TRBD1. Germline values: CDR1 MDHEN, CDR2 SYDVKM. V was clipped by 5 bases and J by 6 bases; unmatched bases: 6. This CDR3 region has 14 residues. The CDR3 DNA follows: TGTGCCAGCAGTCAATGGACAGGGTCCAATGAGCAGTTCTTC. Translating it yields CASSQWTGSNEQFF.

The chain carries TRBV4-3 and TRBJ1-6; TRBD1 agrees at 10 bases. After removal of 3 bases from V and 9 bases from J, the junction contained 8 bases not matched to a gene. The CDR3 runs to 16 residues. Germline V gives CDR1 LGHNA, CDR2 YSLEER. The CDR3 region is CASSQISGTGVSPLHF. CDR3 bases: TGCGCCAGCAGCCAGATCTCTGGGACAGGGGTTTCACCCCTCCACTTT.

The chain joins TRBV7-9 to TRBJ1-4, with D possibly being TRBD1 (5 bases). Between the trimmed V and J ends, which lost 1 base and 6 bases, there was a span of 15 bases. Germline values: CDR1 SEHNR, CDR2 FQNEAQ (reference sequence). The CDR3 sequence is 16 residues long. The CDR3 protein is CASSLEDTGLYEKLFF. For the CDR3, the DNA is TGTGCCAGCAGCTTAGAGGACACAGGTCTTTATGAAAAACTGTTTTTT.

This clone has only one observation. The J gene is TRBJ2-5, the V gene TRBV29-1; D unresolved. The CDR3 contains 13 residues. V lost 4 bases and J 2 bases, leaving 11 bases between the germline ends. Per germline, CDR1 SQVTM and CDR2 ANQGSEA. The CDR3 sequence is CSVGAPTQETQYF. The CDR3 DNA is TGCAGCGTTGGCGCCCCCACGCAAGAGACCCAGTACTTC.

This clone occurred once. The J gene is TRBJ2-3, the V gene TRBV7-3; 12 nucleotides agree with TRBD1. CDR1 is SGHTA, CDR2 FQGTGA, per germline. The CDR3 loop spans 15 amino acids. The J segment lost 4 bases and the V segment lost 2 bases, leaving 1 base of the junction unmatched. The CDR3 sequence: CASSLGTGGADTQYF. DNA for the CDR3: TGTGCCAGCAGCTTAGGGACAGGGGGCGCAGATACGCAGTATTTT.

The chain combines TRBV27 with TRBJ2-7; D unresolved. This CDR3 has 13 residues. CDR1 is MNHEY, CDR2 SMNVEV, per germline (reference sequence). Trimming took 5 bases from V and 3 from J, leaving 11 bases between them. Here the CDR3 reads CASSLGVIYEQYF. The DNA of the CDR3 is TGTGCCAGCAGTCTAGGCGTGATCTACGAGCAGTACTTC.

This clone was detected once. This rearrangement joins TRBV7-2 to TRBJ2-7, with 7 nucleotides matching TRBD2. This CDR3 contains 15 residues. CDR1 is SGHTA, CDR2 FQGNSA, per germline. Trimming cost V 3 bases and J 3 bases; bases outside gene matches: 8. The CDR3 loop is CASSFWTGTIYEQYF. CDR3 in DNA: TGTGCCAGCAGCTTTTGGACGGGGACTATCTACGAGCAGTACTTC.

The rearrangement joins TRBV2 to TRBJ2-7; D not certain. This CDR3 comprises 14 residues. In germline, CDR1 is SNHLY, CDR2 FYNNEI. The V end lost 3 bases, the J end lost 2 bases, and 11 bases lay between the germline ends. The CDR3 bases are TGTGCCAGCAGTGATTTGGGCTCAACCTACGAGCAGTACTTC. Its translation: CASSDLGSTYEQYF.

The CDR3 DNA is TGTGCCAGCAGCGGAAGAACAGGGGAGGCTAACTATGGCTACACCTTC. Residues: CASSGRTGEANYGYTF. The chain employs TRBV7-8 and TRBJ1-2; 7 positions agree with TRBD1. Trimming cost V 5 bases and J 0 bases; bases outside gene matches: 9. CDR1 and CDR2 (germline): SGHVS, FQNEAQ. The CDR3 has 16 amino acids. Combining the CDR3 with reference TRBV7-8 and TRBJ1-2 gives the whole variable domain GAGVSQSPRYKVAKRGQDVALRCDPISGHVSLFWYQQALGQGPEFLTYFQNEAQLDKSGLPSDRFFAERPEGSVSTLKIQRTQQEDSAVYLCASSGRTGEANYGYTFGSGTRLTVV.

The chain combines TRBV18 with TRBJ1-6; D possibly corresponds to TRBD1 (5 bases). Germline CDR1 KGHSH, CDR2 LQKENI. The CDR3 loop spans 14 amino acids. Between the trimmed V and J ends, which lost 3 bases and 5 bases, there was a span of 8 bases. As DNA, the CDR3 is TGTGCCAGCTCACCTGACAGTAATAATTCACCCCTCCACTTT. It specifies CASSPDSNNSPLHF. Based on the CDR3 plus reference TRBV18 and TRBJ1-6, the full variable domain is NAGVMQNPRHLVRRRGQEARLRCSPMKGHSHVYWYRQLPEEGLKFMVYLQKENIIDESGMPKERFSAEFPKEGPSILRIQQVVRGDSAAYFCASSPDSNNSPLHFGNGTRLTVT.

The chain is built from TRBV10-3 and TRBJ1-5; a weak D match, TRBD1 (5 bases). The CDR3 totals 13 residues. The ends were cut back, 6 bases at V and 4 bases at J, with 10 bases in the middle. Germline V gene lookup returns CDR1 ENHRY and CDR2 SYGVKD. CDR3 residues: CAISPTENQPQHF. In nucleotides, the CDR3 is TGTGCCATCAGCCCGACAGAGAATCAGCCCCAGCATTTT.

The chain joins TRBV15 to TRBJ2-2; possible D gene TRBD1, 5 bases. Deletions cut 0 bases from V and 6 bases from J, with 11 bases between. Germline V CDR1 and CDR2: LNHNV, YYDKDF (reference sequence). The CDR3 has 15 residues. CDR3 nucleotides: TGTGCCACCAGCAGAGATCTGGCAGGGTCCGGGGAGCTGTTTTTT. Amino acids: CATSRDLAGSGELFF.

V gene TRBV28 combines with J gene TRBJ2-7, with 11 bases matching TRBD1. The V and J ends lost 6 bases and 5 bases, in that order; junction bases with no gene match: 12. The CDR3 contains 16 residues. The germline gives CDR1 MDHEN, CDR2 SYDVKM. CDR3: CASSSLYRTGGNEQYF. In DNA form, the CDR3 reads TGTGCCAGCAGCTCTCTTTATAGGACAGGGGGCAACGAGCAGTACTTC.

The chain uses TRBV19 and TRBJ1-5, with unresolved D. The CDR3 is 15 residues long. V was trimmed by 1 base and J by 6 bases, leaving 13 bases between them. Germline V lookup: CDR1 LNHDA, CDR2 SQIVND (reference sequence). For the CDR3, the DNA is TGTGCCAGTAGTATAGGTCCAGGAGAGGGTCAGCCCCAGCATTTT. It is translated as CASSIGPGEGQPQHF. Together with reference TRBV19 and TRBJ1-5, the CDR3 gives the full variable domain: DGGITQSPKYLFRKEGQNVTLSCEQNLNHDAMYWYRQDPGQGLRLIYYSQIVNDFQKGDIAEGYSVSREKKESFPLTVTSAQKNPTAFYLCASSIGPGEGQPQHFGDGTRLSIL.

The J gene is TRBJ2-7, the V gene TRBV28; D remains ambiguous. Trimming took 3 bases from V and 3 from J, leaving 6 bases between them. CDR3 length: 12 amino acids. Per germline, CDR1 MDHEN and CDR2 SYDVKM. The CDR3 here is CASSFNFYEQYF. In DNA form, the CDR3 reads TGTGCCAGCAGTTTTAACTTCTACGAGCAGTACTTC. The whole variable domain, filled in from reference TRBV28 and TRBJ2-7, reads DVKVTQSSRYLVKRTGEKVFLECVQDMDHENMFWYRQDPGLGLRLIYFSYDVKMKEKGDIPEGYSVSREKKERFSLILESASTNQTSMYLCASSFNFYEQYFGPGTRLTVT.

The chain is built from TRBV10-1 and TRBJ1-5, with D perhaps matching TRBD1 (6 bases). Trimming cost V 5 bases and J 5 bases, with 10 bases left between them. The CDR3 loop spans 13 amino acids. Germline CDR1 WNHNN, CDR2 SYGVQD (reference sequence). This chain's CDR3 is CASSTGTHQPQHF. The CDR3 nucleotides are TGCGCCAGCAGTACAGGGACCCATCAGCCCCAGCATTTT.

This chain links TRBV6-1 with TRBJ2-3; TRBD1 might be the D (6 bases). The CDR3 contains 11 residues. Germline V gene sequence: CDR1 MNHNS, CDR2 SASEGT. Trimming cost V 6 bases and J 7 bases, with 8 bases left between them. CDR3 sequence: CASSQGNTQYF. The CDR3 coding sequence is TGTGCCAGCAGCCAGGGGAATACGCAGTATTTT.

This clone was observed a single time. This chain links TRBV30 with TRBJ1-2, with 7 bases fitting TRBD1. The CDR3 is 13 residues long. CDR1 GTSNPN and CDR2 SVGIG come from the germline V gene (reference sequence). The junction had 8 bases not matched to a gene; V was cut back by 0 bases and J by 10 bases. The CDR3: CAWSVDRVVPYTF. Here the CDR3 DNA reads TGTGCCTGGAGTGTAGACAGGGTAGTCCCCTACACCTTC.

This clone has only one observation. This chain links TRBV11-3 with TRBJ2-5; a weak D match, TRBD1 (5 bases). This CDR3 region has 17 residues. V was trimmed by 4 bases and J by 3 bases, leaving 21 bases between them. CDR1 SGHNT and CDR2 YENEEA come from the germline V gene. CDR3 sequence reads: CASSSGFSQTEKETQYF. In DNA form, the CDR3 reads TGTGCCAGCAGCTCTGGTTTCTCCCAGACAGAGAAAGAGACCCAGTACTTC.

The V and J genes are TRBV28 and TRBJ1-1; D is perhaps TRBD1 (6 bases). The CDR3 contains 17 residues. Trimming stripped 6 bases from V and 6 bases from J, with 26 bases between. CDR1 MDHEN and CDR2 SYDVKM come from the germline V gene. The CDR3 loop reads CASRWAGAKKGKAEAFF. In DNA, the CDR3 is TGTGCCAGCAGGTGGGCAGGGGCAAAGAAGGGGAAGGCTGAAGCTTTCTTT.

The chain recombines TRBV28 with TRBJ2-1; 7 bases are a match to TRBD2. J lost 3 bases, V lost 6 bases, and 11 bases had no gene match. CDR1 is MDHEN and CDR2 is SYDVKM in the germline V gene. CDR3 length equals 16 residues. CDR3 protein: CASSPARRGIYNEQFF. Written as DNA, the CDR3 is TGTGCCAGCAGCCCTGCGAGGCGGGGGATCTACAATGAGCAGTTCTTC. The complete variable domain, with remaining parts taken from reference TRBV28 and TRBJ2-1, reads DVKVTQSSRYLVKRTGEKVFLECVQDMDHENMFWYRQDPGLGLRLIYFSYDVKMKEKGDIPEGYSVSREKKERFSLILESASTNQTSMYLCASSPARRGIYNEQFFGPGTRLTVL.

The chain recombines TRBV28 with TRBJ2-1; D uncertain. Germline lookup yields CDR1 MDHEN and CDR2 SYDVKM. V dropped 3 bases and J dropped 0 bases, with 6 bases sitting between them. The CDR3 extends over 14 amino acids. CDR3 region: CASSFFGSYNEQFF. The CDR3 DNA sequence: TGTGCCAGCAGTTTTTTCGGCTCCTACAATGAGCAGTTCTTC.

This chain joins TRBV2 and TRBJ2-1; weak D call: TRBD1 (6 bases). The CDR3 spans 15 residues. Trimming cost V 3 bases and J 3 bases, with 12 bases left between them. Germline V gives CDR1 SNHLY, CDR2 FYNNEI. The CDR3 DNA reads as TGTGCCAGCAGTGAGGAGACAGGAGACTACAATGAGCAGTTCTTC. This codes for CASSEETGDYNEQFF.

The rearrangement joins TRBV7-3 to TRBJ2-2; 9 bases line up with TRBD2. There are 16 residues in the CDR3. The junction had 6 bases not matched to a gene; V was cut back by 3 bases and J by 4 bases. Per germline, CDR1 SGHTA and CDR2 FQGTGA. The CDR3 loop reads CASSFRGGAGTGELFF. CDR3 coding DNA: TGTGCCAGCAGCTTTCGCGGGGGGGCGGGCACCGGGGAGCTGTTTTTT.

In the case of this clone: The DNA is omitted, as the CDR3 cannot be located on it reliably, and the CDR3 follows TCRdb's listing. This chain connects TRBV21-1 to TRBJ2-1; the D call in the table, TRBD2, was not verified against the DNA. TRBV21-1 corresponds to a pseudogene. Including both end residues, the CDR3 is 15 amino acids long. CDR3 sequence: CASILVGGAYNEQFF.